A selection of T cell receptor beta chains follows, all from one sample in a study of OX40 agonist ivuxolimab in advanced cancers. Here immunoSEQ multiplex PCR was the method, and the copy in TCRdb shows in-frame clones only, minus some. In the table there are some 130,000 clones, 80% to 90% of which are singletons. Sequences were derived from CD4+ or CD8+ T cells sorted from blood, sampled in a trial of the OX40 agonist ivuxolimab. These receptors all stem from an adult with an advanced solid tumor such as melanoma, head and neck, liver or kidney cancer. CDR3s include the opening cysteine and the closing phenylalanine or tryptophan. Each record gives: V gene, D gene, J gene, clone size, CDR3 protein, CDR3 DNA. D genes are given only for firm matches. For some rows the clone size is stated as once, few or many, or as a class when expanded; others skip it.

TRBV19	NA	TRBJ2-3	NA	CASSSGGGMGDTQYF	TGTGCCAGTAGTTCCGGAGGGGGGATGGGAGATACGCAGTATTTT
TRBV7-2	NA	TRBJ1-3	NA	CASSRTVISGNTIYF	TGTGCCAGCAGCCGGACAGTGATCTCTGGAAACACCATATATTTT
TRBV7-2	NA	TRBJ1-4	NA	CASSFNPNEKLFF	TGTGCCAGCAGCTTTAACCCTAATGAAAAACTGTTTTTT
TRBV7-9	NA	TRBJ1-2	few	CASSRTGYGYTF	TGTGCCAGCAGCCGTACAGGGTATGGCTACACCTTC
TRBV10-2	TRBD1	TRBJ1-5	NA	CARWDRAYNQPQHF	TGCGCCAGATGGGACAGGGCTTACAATCAGCCCCAGCATTTT
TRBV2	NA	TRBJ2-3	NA	CASKGRGGTDTQYF	TGTGCCAGCAAAGGTAGAGGGGGCACAGATACGCAGTATTTT
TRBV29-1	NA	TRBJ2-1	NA	CSVRSGGYNEQFF	TGCAGCGTCCGGTCTGGGGGGTACAATGAGCAGTTCTTC
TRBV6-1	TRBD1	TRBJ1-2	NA	CASSGGQGAHGYTF	TGTGCCAGCAGTGGGGGGCAGGGGGCCCATGGCTACACCTTC
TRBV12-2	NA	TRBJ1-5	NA	CASRLDREYQPQHF	TGTGCAAGTCGCTTGGACAGGGAGTATCAGCCCCAGCATTTT
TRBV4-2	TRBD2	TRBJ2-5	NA	CASSPGVAGGETQYF	TGTGCCAGCAGCCCCGGGGTAGCGGGGGGAGAGACCCAGTACTTC
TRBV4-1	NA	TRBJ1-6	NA	CASSQDFDRLASPLHF	TGCGCCAGCAGCCAAGATTTCGACAGGCTTGCTTCACCCCTCCACTTT
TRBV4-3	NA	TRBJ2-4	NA	CASSQGGRGDIQYF	TGCGCCAGCAGCCAAGGGGGCAGGGGGGACATTCAGTACTTC
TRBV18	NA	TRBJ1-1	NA	CASSLDISPAEAFF	TGTGCCAGCTCACTTGACATTAGCCCAGCAGAAGCTTTCTTT
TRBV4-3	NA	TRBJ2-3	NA	CASSQWDGTTDTQYF	TGCGCCAGCAGCCAATGGGACGGTACCACAGATACGCAGTATTTT
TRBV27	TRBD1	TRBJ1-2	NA	CASSHIGTGEFTF	TGTGCCAGCAGCCATATCGGGACAGGGGAGTTCACCTTC
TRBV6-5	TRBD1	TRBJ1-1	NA	CASSYRGRTEAFF	TGTGCCAGCAGTTACAGGGGGCGCACTGAAGCTTTCTTT
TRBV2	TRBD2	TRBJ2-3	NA	CASSERGGTDTQYF	TGTGCCAGCAGTGAGCGGGGGGGTACAGATACGCAGTATTTT
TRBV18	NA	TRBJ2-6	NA	CASSPRFTGNSGANVLTF	TGTGCCAGCTCACCACGATTTACAGGGAACTCTGGGGCCAACGTCCTGACTTTC
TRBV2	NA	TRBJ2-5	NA	CASSEVKGRGTQYF	TGTGCCAGCAGTGAGGTCAAGGGGAGAGGGACCCAGTACTTC
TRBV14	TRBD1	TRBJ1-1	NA	CASSPGTGREAFF	TGTGCCAGCAGCCCTGGGACAGGACGTGAAGCTTTCTTT
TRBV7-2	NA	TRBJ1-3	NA	CASSFDSPRSGNTIYF	TGTGCCAGCAGCTTTGACAGCCCCCGCTCTGGAAACACCATATATTTT
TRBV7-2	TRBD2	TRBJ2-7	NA	CASSPGTSGVPPYEQYF	TGTGCCAGCAGCCCCGGGACTAGCGGGGTACCTCCCTACGAGCAGTACTTC
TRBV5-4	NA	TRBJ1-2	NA	CASSLAGYGYTF	TGTGCCAGCAGCTTGGCGGGCTATGGCTACACCTTC
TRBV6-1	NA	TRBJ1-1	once	CASRAMGSTEAFF	TGTGCCAGCAGGGCCATGGGAAGCACTGAAGCTTTCTTT
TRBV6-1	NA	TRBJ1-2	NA	CASSEALRRGLYGYTF	TGTGCCAGCAGTGAAGCGCTTCGTCGGGGCCTCTATGGCTACACCTTC
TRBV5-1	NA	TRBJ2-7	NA	CASSLESGYYEQYF	TGCGCCAGCAGCTTGGAGTCGGGGTACTACGAGCAGTACTTC
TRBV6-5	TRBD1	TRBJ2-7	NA	CASRLSGQGGYEQYF	TGTGCCAGCAGACTCTCAGGACAGGGGGGCTACGAGCAGTACTTC
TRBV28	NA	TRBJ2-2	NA	CASSLGAWNTGELFF	TGTGCCAGCAGTTTAGGGGCTTGGAACACCGGGGAGCTGTTTTTT
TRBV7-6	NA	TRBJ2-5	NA	CASSWLDGETQYF	TGTGCCAGCAGCTGGCTTGATGGGGAGACCCAGTACTTC
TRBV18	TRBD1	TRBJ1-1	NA	CASSPGTGGYTEAFF	TGTGCCAGCTCACCCGGGACAGGGGGCTACACTGAAGCTTTCTTT
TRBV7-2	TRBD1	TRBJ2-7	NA	CASSQRTGDYEQYF	TGTGCCAGCAGCCAAAGGACAGGTGATTACGAGCAGTACTTC
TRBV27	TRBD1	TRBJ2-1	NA	CASSSLGTGKNNEQFF	TGTGCCAGCAGTTCCCTCGGGACAGGGAAGAACAATGAGCAGTTCTTC
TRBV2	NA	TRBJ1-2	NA	CASSVGVTNYGYTF	TGTGCCAGCAGTGTGGGGGTTACTAACTATGGCTACACCTTC
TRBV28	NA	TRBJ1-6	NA	CASSRSNSPLHF	TGTGCCAGCAGTCGAAGCAATTCACCCCTCCACTTT
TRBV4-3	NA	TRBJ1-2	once	CASSPTGTPAGYTF	TGCGCCAGCAGCCCTACCGGGACTCCGGCCGGCTACACCTTC
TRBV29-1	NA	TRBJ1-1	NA	CSAQGSGTEAFF	TGCAGCGCTCAGGGTTCTGGCACTGAAGCTTTCTTT
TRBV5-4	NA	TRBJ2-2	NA	CASSLAGPGSISTGELFF	TGTGCCAGCAGCTTGGCCGGCCCTGGTTCGATTAGCACCGGGGAGCTGTTTTTT
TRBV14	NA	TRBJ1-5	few	CASSLTSNQPQHF	TGTGCCAGCAGCCTCACATCCAATCAGCCCCAGCATTTT
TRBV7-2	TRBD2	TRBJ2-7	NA	CASSSRGVYEQYF	TGTGCCAGCAGCTCCCGGGGGGTCTACGAGCAGTACTTC
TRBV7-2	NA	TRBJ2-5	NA	CASSFGSGTETQYF	TGTGCCAGCAGCTTTGGCTCCGGGACGGAGACCCAGTACTTC
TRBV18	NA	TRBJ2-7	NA	CASSPSEGLYVQYF	TGTGCCAGCTCACCATCGGAGGGCCTCTACGTGCAGTACTTC
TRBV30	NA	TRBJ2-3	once	CAWSRGAGGTQYF	TGTGCCTGGAGTCGGGGAGCTGGGGGTACGCAGTATTTT
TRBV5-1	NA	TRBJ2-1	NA	CASSLQQASYNEQFF	TGCGCCAGCAGCTTGCAACAGGCGAGCTACAATGAGCAGTTCTTC
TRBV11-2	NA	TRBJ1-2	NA	CASSTPSGAGYTF	TGTGCCAGCAGTACCCCCTCGGGGGCTGGCTACACCTTC
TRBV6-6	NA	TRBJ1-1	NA	CASIFAGKNTEAFF	TGTGCCAGCATTTTCGCAGGGAAGAACACTGAAGCTTTCTTT
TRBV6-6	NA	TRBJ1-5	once	CATQVGASGQPQHF	TGTGCCACACAAGTCGGGGCCTCTGGGCAGCCCCAGCATTTT
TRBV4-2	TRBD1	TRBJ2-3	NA	CASSQDLGQGGTDTQYF	TGTGCCAGCAGCCAAGATCTAGGCCAGGGGGGCACAGATACGCAGTATTTT
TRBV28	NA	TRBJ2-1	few	CASSRLYLYNEQFF	TGTGCCAGCAGTCGACTATACCTCTACAATGAGCAGTTCTTC
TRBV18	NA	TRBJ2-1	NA	CATSETYNEQFF	TGTGCCACCTCCGAAACCTACAATGAGCAGTTCTTC